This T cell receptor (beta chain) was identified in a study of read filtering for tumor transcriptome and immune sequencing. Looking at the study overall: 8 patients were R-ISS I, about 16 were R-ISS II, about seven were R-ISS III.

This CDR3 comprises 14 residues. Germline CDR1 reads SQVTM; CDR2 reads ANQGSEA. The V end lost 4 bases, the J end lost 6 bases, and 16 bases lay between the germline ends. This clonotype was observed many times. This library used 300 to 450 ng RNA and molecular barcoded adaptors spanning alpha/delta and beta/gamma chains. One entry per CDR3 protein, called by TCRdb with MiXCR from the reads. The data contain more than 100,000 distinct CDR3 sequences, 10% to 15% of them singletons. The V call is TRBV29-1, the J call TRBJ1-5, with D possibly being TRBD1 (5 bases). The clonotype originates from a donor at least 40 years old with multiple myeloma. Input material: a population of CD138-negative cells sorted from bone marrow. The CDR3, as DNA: TGCAGCGTTGCCGGGACCGGGGAGGGTCAGCCCCAGCATTTT. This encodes CSVAGTGEGQPQHF.